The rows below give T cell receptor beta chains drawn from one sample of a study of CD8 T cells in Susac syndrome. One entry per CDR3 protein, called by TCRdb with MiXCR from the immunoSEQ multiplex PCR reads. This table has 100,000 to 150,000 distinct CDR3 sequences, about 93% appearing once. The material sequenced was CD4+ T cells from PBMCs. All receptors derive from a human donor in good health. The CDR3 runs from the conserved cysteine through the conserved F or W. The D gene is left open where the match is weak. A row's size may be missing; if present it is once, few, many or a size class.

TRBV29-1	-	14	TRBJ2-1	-	TGCAGCGTAGCGGGTCTGAGCTCCTACAATGAGCAGTTCTTC	CSVAGLSSYNEQFF
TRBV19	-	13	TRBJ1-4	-	TGTGCCAGTAGTACGGCATCGTATGAAAAACTGTTTTTT	CASSTASYEKLFF
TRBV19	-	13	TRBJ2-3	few	TGTGCCACAAAAGGACAGAGCACAGATACGCAGTATTTT	CATKGQSTDTQYF
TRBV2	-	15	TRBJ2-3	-	TGTGCCAGCAGTCCCCAGGGACCCAGCACAGATACGCAGTATTTT	CASSPQGPSTDTQYF
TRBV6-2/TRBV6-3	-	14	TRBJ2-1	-	TGTGCCAGCAGTTATCGGCAGGAGAACAATGAGCAGTTCTTC	CASSYRQENNEQFF
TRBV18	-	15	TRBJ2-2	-	TGTGCCAGCTCACCGGACCAAAGGAACACCGGGGAGCTGTTTTTT	CASSPDQRNTGELFF
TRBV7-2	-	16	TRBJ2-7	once	TGTGCCAGCAGCCTAAGTCCAGGACTAGGGGGAATGGAGCAGTACTTC	CASSLSPGLGGMEQYF
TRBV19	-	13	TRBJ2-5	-	TGTGCCAGTAGTCAGTGGAGGGAAGAGACCCAGTACTTC	CASSQWREETQYF
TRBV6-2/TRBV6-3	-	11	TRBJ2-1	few	TGTGCCAGCAGTCATGGGAATGAGCAGTTCTTC	CASSHGNEQFF
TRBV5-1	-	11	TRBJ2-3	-	TGCGCCAGCACCGATGGGGCCACGCAGTATTTT	CASTDGATQYF
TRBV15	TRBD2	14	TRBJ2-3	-	TGTGCCACCAGCAGGGGCGGGAGGACAGATACGCAGTATTTT	CATSRGGRTDTQYF